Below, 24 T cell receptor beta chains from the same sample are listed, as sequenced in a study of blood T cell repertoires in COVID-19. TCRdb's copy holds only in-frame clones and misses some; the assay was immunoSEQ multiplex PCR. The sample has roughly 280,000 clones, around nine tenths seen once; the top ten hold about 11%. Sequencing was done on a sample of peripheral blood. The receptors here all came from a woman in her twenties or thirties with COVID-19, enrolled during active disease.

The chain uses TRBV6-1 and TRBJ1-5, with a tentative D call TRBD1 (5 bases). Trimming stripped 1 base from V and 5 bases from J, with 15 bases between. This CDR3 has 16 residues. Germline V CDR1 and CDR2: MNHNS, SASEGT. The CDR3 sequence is CASSEGAGWGHQPQHF. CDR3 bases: TGTGCCAGCAGTGAAGGGGCAGGGTGGGGTCATCAGCCCCAGCATTTT.

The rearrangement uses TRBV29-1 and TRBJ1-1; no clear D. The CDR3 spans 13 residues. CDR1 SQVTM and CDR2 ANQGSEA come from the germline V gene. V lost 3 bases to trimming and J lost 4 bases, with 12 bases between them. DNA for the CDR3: TGCAGCGTTGAGAGGAGGGTAAGCACTGAAGCTTTCTTT. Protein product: CSVERRVSTEAFF.

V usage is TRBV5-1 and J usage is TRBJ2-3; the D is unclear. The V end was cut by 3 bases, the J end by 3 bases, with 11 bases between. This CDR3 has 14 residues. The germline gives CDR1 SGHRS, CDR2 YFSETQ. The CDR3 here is CASSYGGRTDTQYF. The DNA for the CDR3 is TGCGCCAGCAGCTACGGCGGTAGGACAGATACGCAGTATTTT.

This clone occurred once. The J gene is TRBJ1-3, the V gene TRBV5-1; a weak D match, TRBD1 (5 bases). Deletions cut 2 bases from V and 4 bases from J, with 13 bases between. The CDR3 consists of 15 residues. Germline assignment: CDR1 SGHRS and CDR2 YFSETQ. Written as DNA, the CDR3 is TGCGCCAGCAGCTTTGGTAGGGGTAACGGAAACACCATATATTTT. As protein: CASSFGRGNGNTIYF.

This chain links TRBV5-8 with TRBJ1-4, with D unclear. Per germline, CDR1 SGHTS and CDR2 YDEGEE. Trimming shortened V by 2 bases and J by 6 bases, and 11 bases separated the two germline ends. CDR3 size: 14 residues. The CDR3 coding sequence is TGTGCCAGCAGCTTCAGGCTGAAACATGAAAAACTGTTTTTT. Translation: CASSFRLKHEKLFF.

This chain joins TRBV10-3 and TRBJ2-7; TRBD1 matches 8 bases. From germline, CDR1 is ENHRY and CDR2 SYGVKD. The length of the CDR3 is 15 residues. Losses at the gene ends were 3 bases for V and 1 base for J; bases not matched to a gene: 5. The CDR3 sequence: CAISEQGVASYEQYF. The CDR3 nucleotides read TGTGCCATCAGTGAACAGGGGGTCGCGTCCTACGAGCAGTACTTC.

Here the CDR3 reads CASSQDLGHSTTDTQYF. The CDR3, as DNA: TGCGCCAGCAGCCAAGATCTAGGACATTCTACCACAGATACGCAGTATTTT. This chain connects TRBV4-3 to TRBJ2-3; D might be TRBD1 (5 bases). V was pared by 0 bases and J by 2 bases, with 15 bases between. Germline V lookup: CDR1 LGHNA, CDR2 YSLEER. This CDR3 region has 17 residues.

CDR3 amino acids: CATSGGSGRGNEQFF. The DNA of the CDR3 is TGTGCCACCTCGGGGGGTAGCGGGAGAGGGAATGAGCAGTTCTTC. The chain carries TRBV19 and TRBJ2-1, with 9 bases that match TRBD2. The CDR3 length is 15 residues. Germline V CDR1 and CDR2: LNHDA, SQIVND (reference sequence). Trimming removed 10 bases from V and 7 bases from J; junction bases left unmatched: 14.

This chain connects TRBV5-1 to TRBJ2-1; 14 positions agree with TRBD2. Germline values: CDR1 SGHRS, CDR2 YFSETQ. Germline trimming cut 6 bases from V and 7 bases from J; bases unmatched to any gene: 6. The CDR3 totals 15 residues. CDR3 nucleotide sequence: TGCGCCAGCACGGCGGGACTAGCGGGAGTGAATGAGCAGTTCTTC. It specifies CASTAGLAGVNEQFF.

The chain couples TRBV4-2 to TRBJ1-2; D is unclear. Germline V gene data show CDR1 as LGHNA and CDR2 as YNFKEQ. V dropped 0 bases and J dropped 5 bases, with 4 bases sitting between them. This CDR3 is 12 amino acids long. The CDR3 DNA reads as TGTGCCAGCAGCCAAGACCAGTATGGCTACACCTTC. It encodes CASSQDQYGYTF.

CDR3 loop: CASSFAGTGALNEQFF. In nucleotides, the CDR3 is TGTGCCAGCAGTTTCGCCGGGACAGGGGCCCTCAATGAGCAGTTCTTC. The rearrangement links TRBV6-2 or TRBV6-3 to TRBJ2-1; 10 bases agree with TRBD1. Trimming removed 4 bases from V and 6 bases from J; junction bases left unmatched: 9. The germline V gene has CDR1 MNHEY and CDR2 SVGEGT. CDR3 length: 16 residues.

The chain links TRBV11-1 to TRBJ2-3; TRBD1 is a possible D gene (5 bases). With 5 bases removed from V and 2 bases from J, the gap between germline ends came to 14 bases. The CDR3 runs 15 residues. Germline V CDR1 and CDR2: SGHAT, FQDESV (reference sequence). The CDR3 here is CASSLRDPITDTQYF. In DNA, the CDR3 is TGTGCCAGCAGCCTCAGGGATCCAATCACAGATACGCAGTATTTT.

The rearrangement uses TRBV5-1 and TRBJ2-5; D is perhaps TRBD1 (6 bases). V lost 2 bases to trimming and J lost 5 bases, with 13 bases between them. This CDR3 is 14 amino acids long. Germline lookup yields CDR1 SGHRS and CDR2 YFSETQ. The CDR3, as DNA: TGCGCCAGCAGCTTTACAGGGTTCGGTGAGACCCAGTACTTC. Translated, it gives CASSFTGFGETQYF.

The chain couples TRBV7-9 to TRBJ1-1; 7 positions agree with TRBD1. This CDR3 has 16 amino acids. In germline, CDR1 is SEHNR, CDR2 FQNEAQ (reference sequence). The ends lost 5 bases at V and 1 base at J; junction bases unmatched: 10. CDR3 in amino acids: CASSPRRQGRNTEAFF. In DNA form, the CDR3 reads TGTGCCAGCAGCCCAAGACGACAGGGACGGAACACTGAAGCTTTCTTT.

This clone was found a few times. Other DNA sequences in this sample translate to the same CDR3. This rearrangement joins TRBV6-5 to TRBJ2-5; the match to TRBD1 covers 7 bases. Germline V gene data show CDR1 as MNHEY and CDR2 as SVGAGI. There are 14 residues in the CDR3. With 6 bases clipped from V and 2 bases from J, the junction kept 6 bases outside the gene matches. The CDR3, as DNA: TGTGCCAGCAGACACCGGGACAGACAAGAGACCCAGTACTTC. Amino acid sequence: CASRHRDRQETQYF.

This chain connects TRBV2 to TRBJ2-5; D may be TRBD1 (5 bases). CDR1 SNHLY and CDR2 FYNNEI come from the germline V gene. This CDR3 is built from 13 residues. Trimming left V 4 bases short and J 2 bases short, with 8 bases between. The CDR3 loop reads CASSGQPQETQYF. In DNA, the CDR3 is TGTGCCAGCAGTGGACAGCCACAAGAGACCCAGTACTTC.

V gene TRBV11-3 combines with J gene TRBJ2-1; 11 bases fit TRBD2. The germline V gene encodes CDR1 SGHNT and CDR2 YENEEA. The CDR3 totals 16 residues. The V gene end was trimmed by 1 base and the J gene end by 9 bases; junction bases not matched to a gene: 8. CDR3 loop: CASSLALAGVTSEQFF. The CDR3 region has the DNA TGTGCCAGCAGCTTAGCACTAGCGGGAGTTACCTCTGAGCAGTTCTTC.

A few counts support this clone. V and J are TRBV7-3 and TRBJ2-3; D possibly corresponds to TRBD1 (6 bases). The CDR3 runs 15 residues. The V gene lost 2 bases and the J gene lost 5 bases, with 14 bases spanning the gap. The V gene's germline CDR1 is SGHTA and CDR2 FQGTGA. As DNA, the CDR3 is TGTGCCAGCAGCTTACAGCTGGGGGCGAGAGATACGCAGTATTTT. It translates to CASSLQLGARDTQYF.

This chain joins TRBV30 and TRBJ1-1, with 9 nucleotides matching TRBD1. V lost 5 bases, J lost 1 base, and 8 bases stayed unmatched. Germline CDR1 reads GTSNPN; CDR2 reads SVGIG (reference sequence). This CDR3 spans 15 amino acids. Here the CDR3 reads CAWARTGVRNTEAFF. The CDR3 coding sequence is TGTGCCTGGGCACGGACAGGGGTCAGGAACACTGAAGCTTTCTTT.

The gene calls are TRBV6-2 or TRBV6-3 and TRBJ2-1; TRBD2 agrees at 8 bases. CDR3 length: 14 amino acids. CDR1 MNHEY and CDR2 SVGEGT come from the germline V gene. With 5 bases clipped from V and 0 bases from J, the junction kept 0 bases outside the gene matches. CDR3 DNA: TGTGCCAGCAGTAGCGGGAGCTCCTACAATGAGCAGTTCTTC. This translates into CASSSGSSYNEQFF.

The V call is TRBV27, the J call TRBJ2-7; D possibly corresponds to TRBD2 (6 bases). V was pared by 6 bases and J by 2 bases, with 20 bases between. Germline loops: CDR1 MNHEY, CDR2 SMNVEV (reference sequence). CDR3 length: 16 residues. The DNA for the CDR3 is TGTGCCAGCAGGCCTAACGGGGTCCGGGGGACCTACGAGCAGTACTTC. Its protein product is CASRPNGVRGTYEQYF.

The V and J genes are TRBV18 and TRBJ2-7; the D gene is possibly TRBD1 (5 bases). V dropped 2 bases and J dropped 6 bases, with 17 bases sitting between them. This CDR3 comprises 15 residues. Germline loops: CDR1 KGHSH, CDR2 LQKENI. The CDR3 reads CASSPENPGLGEQYF. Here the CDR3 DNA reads TGTGCCAGCTCACCAGAGAATCCAGGGCTGGGCGAGCAGTACTTC.

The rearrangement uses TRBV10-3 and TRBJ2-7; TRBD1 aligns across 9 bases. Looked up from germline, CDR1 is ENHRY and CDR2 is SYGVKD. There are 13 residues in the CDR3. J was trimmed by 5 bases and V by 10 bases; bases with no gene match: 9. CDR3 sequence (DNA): TGTGCCACCTCAACCGGGACAGGGAACGAGCAGTACTTC. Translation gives CATSTGTGNEQYF.

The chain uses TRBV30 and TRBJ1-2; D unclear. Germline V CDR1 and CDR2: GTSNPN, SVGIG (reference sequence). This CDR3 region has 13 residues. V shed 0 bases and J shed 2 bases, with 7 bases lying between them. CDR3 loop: CAWSVKQNYGYTF. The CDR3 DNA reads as TGTGCCTGGAGTGTAAAACAGAACTATGGCTACACCTTC. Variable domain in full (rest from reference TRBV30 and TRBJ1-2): SQTIHQWPATLVQPVGSPLSLECTVEGTSNPNLYWYRQAAGRGLQLLFYSVGIGQISSEVPQNLSASRPQDRQFILSSKKLLLSDSGFYLCAWSVKQNYGYTFGSGTRLTVV.